Below are 21 T cell receptor beta chains sequenced from a single sample in a study of CD8 T cells in Susac syndrome. RNA totalling roughly 0.45 to 1 ug underwent reverse transcription with random hexamers. TCRdb fed the immunoSEQ multiplex PCR reads into MiXCR, producing one record per CDR3 protein. The sample has approximately 120,000 distinct CDR3 sequences, more than 85% seen once. Sequencing used CD8+ T cells from PBMCs. The receptor set was obtained from a human donor with multiple sclerosis.

The genes are TRBV5-1 and TRBJ1-2; D remains ambiguous. Trimming cost V 1 base and J 1 base, with 11 bases left between them. The germline V gene encodes CDR1 SGHRS and CDR2 YFSETQ. The CDR3 extends over 15 amino acids. The CDR3: CASSLSHGLNYGYTF. In nucleotides, the CDR3 is TGCGCCAGCAGCTTGTCCCACGGTCTTAACTATGGCTACACCTTC.

Here the CDR3 DNA reads TGTGCCAGCAGCTTGAACCACGAGCAGTACTTC. Its translation: CASSLNHEQYF. The rearrangement links TRBV7-9 to TRBJ2-7; the D is unclear. Germline CDR1 reads SEHNR; CDR2 reads FQNEAQ (reference sequence). The CDR3 runs 11 residues. The V gene lost 3 bases and the J gene lost 5 bases, with 5 bases spanning the gap.

J is TRBJ1-1 and V is TRBV15; no reliable D call. Trimming pared 3 bases from V and 2 bases from J, leaving 13 bases between. Germline loops: CDR1 LNHNV, CDR2 YYDKDF (reference sequence). The CDR3 spans 15 residues. The CDR3 sequence is CATSSSGGLNTEAFF. The CDR3 nucleotides are TGTGCCACCAGCAGTTCAGGCGGACTCAACACTGAAGCTTTCTTT. The whole variable domain, remainder taken from reference TRBV15 and TRBJ1-1, is DAMVIQNPRYQVTQFGKPVTLSCSQTLNHNVMYWYQQKSSQAPKLLFHYYDKDFNNEADTPDNFQSRRPNTSFCFLDIRSPGLGDTAMYLCATSSSGGLNTEAFFGQGTRLTVV.

The chain links TRBV2 to TRBJ2-2; 11 bases are shared with TRBD2. CDR3 length: 17 amino acids. The V segment lost 5 bases and the J segment 7 bases; nucleotides outside the gene matches: 12. The V gene's germline CDR1 is SNHLY and CDR2 FYNNEI. This CDR3 is CASSTRLAGNDGGELFF. In DNA, the CDR3 is TGTGCCAGCAGTACCCGACTAGCGGGGAATGACGGCGGGGAGCTGTTTTTT.

The chain links TRBV4-1 to TRBJ1-1, with D tentatively TRBD1 (5 bases). Germline CDR1 reads MGHRA; CDR2 reads YSYEKL. This CDR3 is built from 15 residues. Deletions cut 0 bases from V and 5 bases from J, with 13 bases between. The CDR3: CASSQETGVRTEAFF. The DNA for the CDR3 is TGCGCCAGCAGCCAAGAGACGGGGGTCAGGACTGAAGCTTTCTTT.

The count of this clonotype is one. This chain links TRBV12-5 with TRBJ2-7; maybe TRBD2 (5 bases). The germline V gene encodes CDR1 LGHNT and CDR2 FRNRAP. CDR3 length: 11 residues. The CDR3 DNA follows: TGTGCCGCCGGGCTAGCCACCGAGCAGTACTTC. The encoded protein is CAAGLATEQYF.

This clonotype came up once. V gene TRBV12-3 or TRBV12-4 combines with J gene TRBJ2-1; 7 nucleotides agree with TRBD1. There are 16 residues in the CDR3. Germline trimming cut 2 bases from V and 4 bases from J; bases unmatched to any gene: 8. CDR3 loop: CASSLRRGLVYNEQFF. CDR3 bases: TGTGCCAGCAGTTTACGTAGGGGGCTTGTGTACAATGAGCAGTTCTTC.

The V gene is TRBV11-1, the J gene TRBJ2-2, with D unresolved. CDR1 and CDR2 (germline): SGHAT, FQDESV (reference sequence). The CDR3 totals 15 residues. Trimming pared 5 bases from V and 2 bases from J, leaving 12 bases between. The CDR3 sequence: CASSTRRLNTGELFF. As DNA, the CDR3 is TGTGCCAGCAGCACCCGACGGCTTAACACCGGGGAGCTGTTTTTT.

This chain links TRBV12-3 or TRBV12-4 with TRBJ2-2; D perhaps matches TRBD2 (6 bases). Trimming removed 3 bases from V and 4 bases from J, with 9 bases in between. The CDR3 sequence is 14 residues long. The CDR3: CASSFGGITGELFF. CDR3 bases: TGTGCCAGCAGTTTCGGCGGGATCACCGGGGAGCTGTTTTTT.

In its sample, this clonotype was seen once. The CDR3 coding sequence is TGTGCCAGCAGCGTAGAAGGGTCCGGGACGGATGAGCAGTACTTC. Protein: CASSVEGSGTDEQYF. The V and J genes are TRBV9 and TRBJ2-7, with D perhaps assigned TRBD1 or TRBD2 (5 bases each). CDR1 is SGDLS and CDR2 is YYNGEE in the germline V gene. The CDR3 is 15 amino acids. V lost 0 bases, J lost 7 bases, and 17 bases lay in between.

The chain combines TRBV3-1 with TRBJ2-1; perhaps TRBD2 as D (6 bases). This CDR3 contains 17 residues. Trimming cost V 0 bases and J 0 bases, with 12 bases left between them. Germline lookup yields CDR1 LGHDT and CDR2 YNNKEL (reference sequence). The CDR3 region has the DNA TGTGCCAGCAGCCAAGATCCCGCGCGGGGCTCCTACAATGAGCAGTTCTTC. This gives the protein CASSQDPARGSYNEQFF.

This clonotype came up once. The gene calls are TRBV27 and TRBJ2-5; 7 positions match TRBD2. Looked up from germline, CDR1 is MNHEY and CDR2 is SMNVEV (reference sequence). With V trimmed by 3 bases and J by 0 bases, 10 bases remained unmatched. CDR3 size: 17 residues. The CDR3 loop is CASSFKGLADHQETQYF. CDR3 DNA: TGTGCCAGCAGTTTTAAGGGGCTAGCGGACCACCAAGAGACCCAGTACTTC.

This clonotype was detected only once. The J gene is TRBJ1-5, the V gene TRBV2; no reliable D call. The length of the CDR3 is 13 residues. V was trimmed by 2 bases and J by 7 bases, leaving 9 bases between them. Germline values: CDR1 SNHLY, CDR2 FYNNEI. CDR3 protein: CASSERVEQPQHF. The CDR3 DNA reads TGTGCCAGCAGTGAAAGGGTAGAGCAGCCCCAGCATTTT.

The V gene is TRBV13, the J gene TRBJ2-2; D is undetermined. The CDR3 sequence is 11 residues long. Trimming removed 7 bases from V and 3 bases from J, with 3 bases in between. The germline CDR1 and CDR2 sequences are PRHDT and FYEKMQ (reference sequence). In DNA, the CDR3 is TGTGCCAGCACCCACACCGGGGAGCTGTTTTTT. Translating it yields CASTHTGELFF.

V usage is TRBV30 and J usage is TRBJ2-6, with TRBD2 identical over 9 bases. The J segment lost 4 bases and the V segment lost 4 bases, leaving 5 bases of the junction unmatched. In germline, CDR1 is GTSNPN, CDR2 SVGIG (reference sequence). The CDR3 has 15 amino acids. The chain's CDR3 is CAWNSGGAGANVLTF. Written as DNA, the CDR3 is TGTGCCTGGAATAGCGGGGGAGCCGGGGCCAACGTCCTGACTTTC.

J is TRBJ1-1 and V is TRBV29-1, with D uncertain. Per the germline V gene, CDR1 is SQVTM and CDR2 is ANQGSEA. The CDR3 is 16 amino acids. V was cut by 1 base and J by 4 bases, with 19 bases left in between. This chain's CDR3 is CSVEAEEGVWSTEAFF. The CDR3 nucleotides read TGCAGCGTTGAAGCGGAGGAGGGTGTATGGAGCACTGAAGCTTTCTTT.

The V call is TRBV24-1, the J call TRBJ2-1; D uncertain. The CDR3 runs 15 residues. Per the germline V gene, CDR1 is KGHDR and CDR2 is SFDVKD. Trimming stripped 1 base from V and 5 bases from J, with 11 bases between. The CDR3 region has the DNA TGTGCCACCAGTGATTTAGAGTTGGCAGACAATGAGCAGTTCTTC. This translates into CATSDLELADNEQFF.

The rearrangement uses TRBV5-4 and TRBJ1-4; D perhaps matches TRBD1 (6 bases). V was clipped by 3 bases and J by 8 bases, with 11 bases between them. Per germline, CDR1 SGHNT and CDR2 YYREEE (reference sequence). The CDR3 has 13 amino acids. CDR3 nucleotide sequence: TGTGCCAGCAGCTCGGGGGCGCGAGAAAAACTGTTTTTT. This gives the protein CASSSGAREKLFF.

This rearrangement joins TRBV27 to TRBJ2-1; 11 nucleotides match TRBD2. Per the germline V gene, CDR1 is MNHEY and CDR2 is SMNVEV (reference sequence). Unmatched junction bases numbered 5, after V lost 5 bases and J lost 2 bases. The CDR3 has 16 amino acids. CDR3: CASSQRTSGPYNEQFF. CDR3 nucleotide sequence: TGTGCCAGCAGTCAGCGGACTAGCGGGCCCTACAATGAGCAGTTCTTC.

V is TRBV13 and J is TRBJ2-5; possibly TRBD2 for D (6 bases). Germline CDR1 is PRHDT and CDR2 is FYEKMQ (reference sequence). Trimming shortened V by 5 bases and J by 4 bases, and 20 bases separated the two germline ends. The CDR3 is 16 residues long. This chain's CDR3 is CASSRRGTGERETQYF. The CDR3 nucleotides are TGTGCCAGCAGCCGCCGAGGGACGGGGGAGAGAGAGACCCAGTACTTC.

This chain links TRBV19 with TRBJ2-7; D unresolved. Trimming took off 4 bases at V and 2 bases at J, with 9 bases between the two ends. Germline CDR1 is LNHDA and CDR2 is SQIVND (reference sequence). The CDR3 spans 13 residues. In DNA form, the CDR3 reads TGTGCCAGTAGTAATCCAGGAACCTACGAGCAGTACTTC. As protein: CASSNPGTYEQYF.